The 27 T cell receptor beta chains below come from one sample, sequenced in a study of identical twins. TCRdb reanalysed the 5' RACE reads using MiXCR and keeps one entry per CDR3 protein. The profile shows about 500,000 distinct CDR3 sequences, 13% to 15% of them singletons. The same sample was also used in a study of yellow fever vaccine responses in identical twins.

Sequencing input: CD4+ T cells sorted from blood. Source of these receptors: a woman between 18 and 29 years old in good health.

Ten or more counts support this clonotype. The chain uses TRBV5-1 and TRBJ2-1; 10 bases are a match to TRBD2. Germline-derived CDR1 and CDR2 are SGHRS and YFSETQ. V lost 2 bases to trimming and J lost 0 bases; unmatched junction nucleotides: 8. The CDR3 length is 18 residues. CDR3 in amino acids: CASSFLAGDYLSYNEQFF. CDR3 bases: TGCGCCAGCAGCTTCCTAGCGGGGGATTACCTCTCCTACAATGAGCAGTTCTTC.

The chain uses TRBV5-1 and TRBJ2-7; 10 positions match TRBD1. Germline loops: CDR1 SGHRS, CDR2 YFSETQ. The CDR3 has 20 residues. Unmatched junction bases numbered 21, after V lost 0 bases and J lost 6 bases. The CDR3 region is CASSLALTGTGASIGPEQYF. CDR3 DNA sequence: TGCGCCAGCAGCTTGGCTCTAACCGGGACAGGGGCCTCAATCGGACCCGAGCAGTACTTC.

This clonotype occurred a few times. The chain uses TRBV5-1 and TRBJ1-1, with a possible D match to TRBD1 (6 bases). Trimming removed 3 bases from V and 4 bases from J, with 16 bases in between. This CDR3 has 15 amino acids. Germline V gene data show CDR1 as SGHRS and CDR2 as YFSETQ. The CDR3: CASSYDVGGRTEAFF. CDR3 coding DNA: TGCGCCAGCAGCTACGACGTGGGGGGGCGCACTGAAGCTTTCTTT.

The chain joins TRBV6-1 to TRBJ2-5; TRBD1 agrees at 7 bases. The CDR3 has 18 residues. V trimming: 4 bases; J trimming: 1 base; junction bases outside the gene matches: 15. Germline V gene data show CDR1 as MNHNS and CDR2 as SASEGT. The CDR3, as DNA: TGTGCCAGCAGTGGATGGACAGGCGGGTCCCTGCTCCAAGAGACCCAGTACTTC. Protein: CASSGWTGGSLLQETQYF.

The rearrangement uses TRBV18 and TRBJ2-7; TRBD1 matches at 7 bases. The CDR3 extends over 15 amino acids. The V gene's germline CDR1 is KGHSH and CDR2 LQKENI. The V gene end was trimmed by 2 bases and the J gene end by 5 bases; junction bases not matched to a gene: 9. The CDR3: CASSPNTNRGHEQYF. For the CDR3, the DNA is TGTGCCAGCTCACCAAACACTAACAGGGGTCACGAGCAGTACTTC.

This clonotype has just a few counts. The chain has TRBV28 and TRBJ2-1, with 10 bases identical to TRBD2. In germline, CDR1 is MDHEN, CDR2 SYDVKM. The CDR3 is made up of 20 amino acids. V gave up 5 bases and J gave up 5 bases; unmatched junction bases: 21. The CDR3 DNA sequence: TGTGCCAGCAGTCCTTGGGGTGGTACTAGCGGGGTTTATGCTAACAATGAGCAGTTCTTC. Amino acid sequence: CASSPWGGTSGVYANNEQFF.

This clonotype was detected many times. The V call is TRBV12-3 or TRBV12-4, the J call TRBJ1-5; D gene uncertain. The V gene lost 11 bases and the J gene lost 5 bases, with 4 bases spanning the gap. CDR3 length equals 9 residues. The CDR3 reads CAGHQPQHF. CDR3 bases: TGTGCCGGCCATCAGCCCCAGCATTTT.

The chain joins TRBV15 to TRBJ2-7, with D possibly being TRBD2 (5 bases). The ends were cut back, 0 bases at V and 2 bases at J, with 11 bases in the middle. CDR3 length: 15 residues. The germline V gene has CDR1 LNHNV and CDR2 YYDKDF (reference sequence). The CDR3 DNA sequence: TGTGCCACCAGCAGAGATTTAGGAGGTACCTACGAGCAGTACTTC. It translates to CATSRDLGGTYEQYF.

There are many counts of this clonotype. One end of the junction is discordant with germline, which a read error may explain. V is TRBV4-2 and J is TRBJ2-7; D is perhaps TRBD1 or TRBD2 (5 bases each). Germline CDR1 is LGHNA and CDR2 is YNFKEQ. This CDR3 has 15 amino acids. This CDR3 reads CASSQDLGVALYPRF. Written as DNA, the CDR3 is TGTGCCAGCAGCCAAGATTTGGGGGTAGCCTTGTATCCAAGATTC.

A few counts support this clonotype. The CDR3 nucleotides read TGTGCCAGCAGCTTAAGTGGACTAGCGGGAGGCTCGTCCTACAATGAGCAGTTCTTC. This gives the protein CASSLSGLAGGSSYNEQFF. The chain uses TRBV11-1 and TRBJ2-1, with 14 bases lining up with TRBD2. The CDR3 has 19 amino acids. With V trimmed by 2 bases and J by 1 base, 7 bases remained unmatched. CDR1 SGHAT and CDR2 FQDESV come from the germline V gene (reference sequence).

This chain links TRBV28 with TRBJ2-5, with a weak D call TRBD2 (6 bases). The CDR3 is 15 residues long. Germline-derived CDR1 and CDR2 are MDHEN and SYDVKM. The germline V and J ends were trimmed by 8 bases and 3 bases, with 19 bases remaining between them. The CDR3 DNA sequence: TGTGCCAGCGATACTAGCACCCCGGGGAAAGAGACCCAGTACTTC. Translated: CASDTSTPGKETQYF.

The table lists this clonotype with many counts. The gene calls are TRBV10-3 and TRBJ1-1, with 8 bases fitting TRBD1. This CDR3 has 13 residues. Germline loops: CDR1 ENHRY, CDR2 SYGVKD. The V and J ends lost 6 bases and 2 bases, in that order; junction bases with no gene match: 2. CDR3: CAIRDRDNTEAFF. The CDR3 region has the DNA TGTGCCATCAGGGACAGGGACAACACTGAAGCTTTCTTT.

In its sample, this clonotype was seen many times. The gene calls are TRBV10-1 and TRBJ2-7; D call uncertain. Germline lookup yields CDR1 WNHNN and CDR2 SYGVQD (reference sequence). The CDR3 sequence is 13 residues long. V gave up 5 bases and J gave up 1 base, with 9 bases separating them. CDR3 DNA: TGCGCCAGCAGTCTGGACGTATCCTACGAGCAGTACTTC. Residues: CASSLDVSYEQYF.

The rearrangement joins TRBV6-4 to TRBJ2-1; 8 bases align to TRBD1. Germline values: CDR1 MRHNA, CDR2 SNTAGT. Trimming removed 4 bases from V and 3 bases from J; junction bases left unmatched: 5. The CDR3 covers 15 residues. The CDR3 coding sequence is TGTGCCAGCAGTGTCGGGACAGGAGGCTACAATGAGCAGTTCTTC. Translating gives CASSVGTGGYNEQFF.

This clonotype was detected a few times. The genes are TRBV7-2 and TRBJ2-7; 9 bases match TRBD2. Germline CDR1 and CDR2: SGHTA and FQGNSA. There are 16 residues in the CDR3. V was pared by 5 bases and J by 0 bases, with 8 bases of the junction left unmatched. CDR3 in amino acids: CASSQATSGYSYEQYF. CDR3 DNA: TGTGCCAGCAGCCAGGCCACTAGCGGGTACTCCTACGAGCAGTACTTC. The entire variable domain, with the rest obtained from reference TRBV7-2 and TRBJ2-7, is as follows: GAGVSQSPSNKVTEKGKDVELRCDPISGHTALYWYRQSLGQGLEFLIYFQGNSAPDKSGLPSDRFSAERTGGSVSTLTIQRTQQEDSAVYLCASSQATSGYSYEQYFGPGTRLTVT.

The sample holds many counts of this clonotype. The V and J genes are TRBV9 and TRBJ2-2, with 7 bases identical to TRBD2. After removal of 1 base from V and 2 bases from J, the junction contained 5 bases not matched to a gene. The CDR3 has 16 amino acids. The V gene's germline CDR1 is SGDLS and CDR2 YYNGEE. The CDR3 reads CASSVTGTTNTGELFF. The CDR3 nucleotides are TGTGCCAGCAGCGTAACCGGGACTACCAACACCGGGGAGCTGTTTTTT.

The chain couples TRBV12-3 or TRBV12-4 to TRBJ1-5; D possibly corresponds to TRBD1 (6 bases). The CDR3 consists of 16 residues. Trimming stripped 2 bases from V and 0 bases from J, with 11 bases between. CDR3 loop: CASSLSSGDSNQPQHF. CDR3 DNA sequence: TGTGCCAGCAGTTTATCCTCAGGGGATAGCAATCAGCCCCAGCATTTT.

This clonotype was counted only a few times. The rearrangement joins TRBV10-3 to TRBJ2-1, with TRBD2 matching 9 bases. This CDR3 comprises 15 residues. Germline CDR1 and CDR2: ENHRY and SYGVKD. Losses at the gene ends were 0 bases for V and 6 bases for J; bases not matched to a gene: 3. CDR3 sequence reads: CAISESGGRANEQFF. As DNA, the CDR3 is TGTGCCATCAGTGAGTCTGGCGGGAGGGCCAATGAGCAGTTCTTC.

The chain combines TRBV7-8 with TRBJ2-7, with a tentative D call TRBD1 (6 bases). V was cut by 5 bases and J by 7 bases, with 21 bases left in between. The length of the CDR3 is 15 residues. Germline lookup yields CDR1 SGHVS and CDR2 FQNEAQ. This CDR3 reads CASSIIQGLPGEQYF. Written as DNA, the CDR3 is TGTGCCAGCAGCATAATACAGGGCCTACCGGGGGAGCAGTACTTC.

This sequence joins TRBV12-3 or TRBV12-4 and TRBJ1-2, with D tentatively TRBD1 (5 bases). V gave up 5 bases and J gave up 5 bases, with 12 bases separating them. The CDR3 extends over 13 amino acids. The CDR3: CASSPDGTYGYTF. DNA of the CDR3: TGTGCCAGCAGTCCCGACGGGACTTATGGCTACACCTTC.

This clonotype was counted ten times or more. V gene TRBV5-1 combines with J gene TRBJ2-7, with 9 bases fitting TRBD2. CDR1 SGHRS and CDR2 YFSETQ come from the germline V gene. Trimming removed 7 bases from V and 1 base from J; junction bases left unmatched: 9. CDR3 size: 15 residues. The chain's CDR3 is CASARLAEISYEQYF. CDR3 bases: TGCGCCAGCGCAAGACTAGCGGAGATTTCCTACGAGCAGTACTTC.

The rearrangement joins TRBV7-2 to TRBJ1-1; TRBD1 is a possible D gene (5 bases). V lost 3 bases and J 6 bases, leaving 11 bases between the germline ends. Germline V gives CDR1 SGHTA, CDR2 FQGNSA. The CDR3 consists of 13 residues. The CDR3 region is CASSLGGTAEAFF. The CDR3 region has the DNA TGTGCCAGCAGCTTGGGTGGGACGGCTGAAGCTTTCTTT.

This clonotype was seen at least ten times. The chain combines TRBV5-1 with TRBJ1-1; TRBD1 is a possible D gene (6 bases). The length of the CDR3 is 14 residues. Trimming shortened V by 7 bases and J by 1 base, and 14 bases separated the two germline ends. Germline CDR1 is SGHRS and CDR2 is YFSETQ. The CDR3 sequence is CASQGNGRNTEAFF. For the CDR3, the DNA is TGCGCCAGCCAGGGGAACGGGAGGAACACTGAAGCTTTCTTT.

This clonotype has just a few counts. CDR3 in DNA: TGTGCCAGTAGTATAAAAGGACTAGCGGGGCCCCCAGATACGCAGTATTTT. Protein product: CASSIKGLAGPPDTQYF. The chain recombines TRBV19 with TRBJ2-3, with TRBD2 identical over 12 bases. Germline V gene sequence: CDR1 LNHDA, CDR2 SQIVND (reference sequence). This CDR3 is 17 amino acids long. V was pared by 2 bases and J by 4 bases, with 7 bases of the junction left unmatched. The full variable domain, completed using reference TRBV19 and TRBJ2-3, is DGGITQSPKYLFRKEGQNVTLSCEQNLNHDAMYWYRQDPGQGLRLIYYSQIVNDFQKGDIAEGYSVSREKKESFPLTVTSAQKNPTAFYLCASSIKGLAGPPDTQYFGPGTRLTVL.

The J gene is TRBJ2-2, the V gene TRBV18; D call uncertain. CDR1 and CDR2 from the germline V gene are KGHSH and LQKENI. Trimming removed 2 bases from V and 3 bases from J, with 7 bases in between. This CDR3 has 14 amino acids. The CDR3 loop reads CASSPKTDTGELFF. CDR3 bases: TGTGCCAGCTCACCAAAAACTGACACCGGGGAGCTGTTTTTT.

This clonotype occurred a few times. CDR3 nucleotide sequence: TGTGCCAGCAGTTTATCCCCAGGGACAGGGGGCGAGAAATTTCTGTCGGAGACCCAGTACTTC. Translation gives CASSLSPGTGGEKFLSETQYF. The V gene is TRBV28, the J gene TRBJ2-5; 12 bases agree with TRBD1. Trimming removed 1 base from V and 5 bases from J; junction bases left unmatched: 20. CDR1 and CDR2 from the germline V gene are MDHEN and SYDVKM. The CDR3 consists of 21 residues.

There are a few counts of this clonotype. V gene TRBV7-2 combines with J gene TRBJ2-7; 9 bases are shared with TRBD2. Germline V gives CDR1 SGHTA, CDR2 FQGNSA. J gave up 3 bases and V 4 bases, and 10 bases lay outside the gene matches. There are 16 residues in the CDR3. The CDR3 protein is CASSSRPTSGGYEQYF. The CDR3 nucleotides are TGTGCCAGCAGCTCGCGGCCGACTAGCGGTGGCTACGAGCAGTACTTC.